The clone carrying this T cell receptor beta chain is a singleton in its sample. Its antigen remains unknown. Deep was the level at which the assay was run. The sorted-subset replicate PCRs were given around 200 ng DNA, which is 30,000 to 35,000 T cell genomes. The method was immunoSEQ multiplex PCR; TCRdb's version includes in-frame clones alone and lacks a portion of them. Of about 1,500,000 clones in the sample, roughly 97% are singletons; the top ten hold more than 0.9%. This entry belongs to a study of shared clonotypes between healthy human individuals. Study results and limitations: As a rule, naive subsets had a larger estimated richness than memory subsets. Some naive CD4 clonotypes, roughly 4.8%, turned up in common across several donors.

The CDR3 consists of 14 residues. CDR1 is SNHLY, CDR2 FYNNEI, per germline. V shed 7 bases, J shed 2 bases, and the junction held 6 bases outside the gene matches. The chain uses TRBV2 and TRBJ1-2, with 8 positions matching TRBD1. The receptor comes from a man aged 30 to 45 in good health. The source material was naive CD4+ T cells sorted from blood. Stated subset: CD45RA+ positively selected. The chain's CDR3 is CASNGQGHNYGYTF. The DNA for the CDR3 is TGTGCCAGCAACGGACAGGGCCACAACTATGGCTACACCTTC.